This T cell receptor (beta chain) is drawn from a study of T-cell memory formation after mild COVID-19. The junction had 5 bases not matched to a gene; V was cut back by 0 bases and J by 4 bases. CDR3 length: 15 amino acids. The germline gives CDR1 MNHEY, CDR2 SVGEGT. Points from the study as a whole: Cross-reactive memory apparently joined, as some responding clones appeared in pre-infection memory. Specificity for SARS-CoV-2 was not confirmed among the second-wave clones peaking on day 37. Contracting CD4+ clones lay largely in CM and EM, with CD8+ ones residing in EMRA.

Points on this clonotype: The antigen remains unidentified.

Each CDR3 protein is one row after TCRdb ran MiXCR on the 5' RACE reads. The data contain 550,000 to 600,000 distinct CDR3 sequences, approximately 21% of them singletons. This chain joins TRBV6-2 or TRBV6-3 and TRBJ2-5; 7 nucleotides align to TRBD2. What was sequenced was PBMCs or a T cell subset sorted from them (not recorded which). This sequence was found in an adult woman who had mild COVID-19 (a few samples of this study predate the infection). Cell type and time point are not known. CDR3 sequence reads: CASSYSTPGGETQYF. The CDR3 DNA sequence: TGTGCCAGCAGTTACTCGACCCCGGGAGGAGAGACCCAGTACTTC.